The 20 T cell receptor beta chains reported below all come from one sample, sequenced in a study of T cells after posttransplantation cyclophosphamide (dated by TCRdb to about 2016). The library was prepared using the immunoSEQ multiplex PCR assay. TCRdb provides this immuneACCESS table in a form limited to in-frame rearrangements. Some clones are lacking; in checked studies, under half of them reflect an unresolved V gene, and why the rest are absent is not known. Present in this sample are 20,000 or so clones, roughly nine tenths of which were seen just once. The top ten hold less than 2% of the sample. The control cohort consisted of 11 patients who had myeloablative marrow transplants with methotrexate plus a calcineurin inhibitor and who were sampled 1 year after transplant. The sample in question was PBMCs, obtained just over 350 days after allogeneic stem cell transplant with calcineurin inhibitor and methotrexate. The receptors originated from a female patient between 30 and 45 years old who received an allogeneic stem cell transplant from an unrelated donor, was CMV-positive, and had acute and chronic GVHD. Following transplantation, part of the T cell population may be supplied by the graft donor rather than the patient.

The V and J genes are TRBV6-6 and TRBJ2-7; 8 bases are a match to TRBD1. This CDR3 is built from 14 residues. Germline V CDR1 and CDR2: MNHNY, SVGAGI (reference sequence). Losses at the gene ends were 6 bases for V and 3 bases for J; bases not matched to a gene: 7. The CDR3 nucleotides are TGTGCCAGCAGACCCCAGGGGGCTGACTACGAGCAGTACGTC. It specifies CASRPQGADYEQYV.

The gene calls are TRBV27 and TRBJ1-5; D gene uncertain. Germline CDR1 reads MNHEY; CDR2 reads SMNVEV (reference sequence). Deletions cut 6 bases from V and 6 bases from J, with 12 bases between. The CDR3 is 13 amino acids. CDR3 DNA: TGTGCCAGCAGAGTCGGAGTCGGTCAGCCCCAGCATTTT. Protein sequence: CASRVGVGQPQHF.

This chain connects TRBV5-1 to TRBJ1-2; 7 nucleotides line up with TRBD1. V was pared by 0 bases and J by 3 bases, with 2 bases of the junction left unmatched. The CDR3 covers 14 residues. In germline, CDR1 is SGHRS, CDR2 YFSETQ. CDR3 amino acids: CASSLDTGDYGYTF. The CDR3 DNA reads TGCGCCAGCAGCTTGGATACAGGGGACTATGGCTACACCTTC. The whole variable domain, filled in from reference TRBV5-1 and TRBJ1-2, reads KAGVTQTPRYLIKTRGQQVTLSCSPISGHRSVSWYQQTPGQGLQFLFEYFSETQRNKGNFPGRFSGRQFSNSRSEMNVSTLELGDSALYLCASSLDTGDYGYTFGSGTRLTVV.

The rearrangement links TRBV27 to TRBJ2-1; TRBD2 matches at 14 bases. V was pared by 2 bases and J by 4 bases, with 1 base of the junction left unmatched. The CDR3 length is 16 residues. From germline, CDR1 is MNHEY and CDR2 SMNVEV (reference sequence). The CDR3 loop reads CASSLRLAGGYNEQFF. CDR3 bases: TGTGCCAGCAGTTTAAGACTAGCGGGAGGGTACAATGAGCAGTTCTTC.

The chain links TRBV29-1 to TRBJ1-1; D is possibly TRBD1 (6 bases). Trimming took 6 bases from V and 4 from J, leaving 18 bases between them. The length of the CDR3 is 14 residues. Germline V gene sequence: CDR1 SQVTM, CDR2 ANQGSEA. The DNA for the CDR3 is TGCAGCGTAGCTCGGCGGGCAGGGGTCACTGAAGCTTTCTTT. Residues: CSVARRAGVTEAFF.

The rearrangement joins TRBV6-5 to TRBJ1-1, with 9 bases lining up with TRBD1. CDR1 and CDR2 from the germline V gene are MNHEY and SVGAGI. Trimming at V came to 6 bases and at J to 1 base, leaving 0 bases not matched to a gene. The CDR3 totals 13 residues. The CDR3: CASRQGANTEAFF. DNA of the CDR3: TGTGCCAGCAGACAGGGGGCGAACACTGAAGCTTTCTTT.

The chain recombines TRBV14 with TRBJ2-6; no clear D gene. This CDR3 spans 13 amino acids. Germline V gene sequence: CDR1 SGHDN, CDR2 FVKESK. Trimming shortened V by 2 bases and J by 18 bases, and 17 bases separated the two germline ends. This CDR3 is CASSQLTYAPWTF. As DNA, the CDR3 is TGTGCCAGCAGCCAACTTACTTACGCCCCGTGGACTTTC.

This clone was seen once. The chain combines TRBV18 with TRBJ2-1; 9 bases are shared with TRBD2. CDR1 is KGHSH and CDR2 is LQKENI in the germline V gene. The CDR3 extends over 18 amino acids. After removal of 3 bases from V and 0 bases from J, the junction contained 9 bases not matched to a gene. The DNA for the CDR3 is TGTGCCAGCTCACCGGGACTAGCTGGGGTAAGCTCCTACAATGAGCAGTTCTTC. Protein sequence: CASSPGLAGVSSYNEQFF.

V is TRBV14 and J is TRBJ2-5; TRBD2 matches 7 bases. CDR1 is SGHDN, CDR2 FVKESK, per germline. V was pared by 4 bases and J by 5 bases, with 13 bases of the junction left unmatched. The CDR3 is 16 amino acids. The CDR3 protein is CASSPDRDYGGETQYF. CDR3 nucleotide sequence: TGTGCCAGCAGCCCGGACCGGGACTACGGGGGGGAGACCCAGTACTTC.

This rearrangement joins TRBV29-1 to TRBJ1-1; 10 nucleotides match TRBD1. Germline V gene lookup returns CDR1 SQVTM and CDR2 ANQGSEA. The CDR3 is made up of 12 amino acids. Trimming took 7 bases from V and 4 from J; bases not matched to a gene: 3. The CDR3 nucleotides are TGCAGCGCCGGACAGGGGGGCACTGAAGCTTTCTTT. The encoded protein is CSAGQGGTEAFF.

This rearrangement joins TRBV20-1 to TRBJ1-1; tentatively, D is TRBD1 (5 bases). Germline V gene sequence: CDR1 DFQATT, CDR2 SNEGSKA (reference sequence). Trimming stripped 2 bases from V and 4 bases from J, with 5 bases between. CDR3 length equals 11 residues. CDR3 sequence (DNA): TGCAGTGCTAGACAGGGCACTGAAGCTTTCTTT. Translated: CSARQGTEAFF.

V is TRBV27 and J is TRBJ1-1, with D possibly matching TRBD1 (6 bases). Germline V gene sequence: CDR1 MNHEY, CDR2 SMNVEV (reference sequence). Trimming took off 2 bases at V and 1 base at J, with 8 bases between the two ends. This CDR3 contains 14 residues. The CDR3 sequence is CASSLSRGNTEAFF. The CDR3 coding sequence is TGTGCCAGCAGTTTAAGCAGGGGGAACACTGAAGCTTTCTTT.

V is TRBV27 and J is TRBJ2-7; TRBD2 agrees at 7 bases. There are 14 residues in the CDR3. CDR1 is MNHEY, CDR2 SMNVEV, per germline (reference sequence). The ends lost 3 bases at V and 6 bases at J; junction bases unmatched: 8. CDR3 loop: CASSLSGNPSEQYF. As DNA, the CDR3 is TGTGCCAGCAGTTTGAGCGGGAACCCCTCCGAGCAGTACTTC.

This clone was detected once. V and J are TRBV27 and TRBJ2-5, with 8 bases aligning to TRBD1. With 5 bases clipped from V and 5 bases from J, the junction kept 13 bases outside the gene matches. The CDR3 consists of 16 residues. Per germline, CDR1 MNHEY and CDR2 SMNVEV (reference sequence). The DNA for the CDR3 is TGTGCCAGCAGTGATTTTTGGGCAGGGGGCGAGGAGACCCAGTACTTC. Translating it yields CASSDFWAGGEETQYF.

This clone has just a few counts. This rearrangement joins TRBV6-6 to TRBJ1-3; unclear D gene. Germline V gives CDR1 MNHNY, CDR2 SVGAGI (reference sequence). Trimming took 5 bases from V and 4 from J, leaving 9 bases between them. The CDR3 contains 13 residues. In DNA form, the CDR3 reads TGTGCCAGCAGTATTTCGAGAGGAAACACCATATATTTT. As protein: CASSISRGNTIYF.

This chain links TRBV7-6 with TRBJ1-5, with 7 bases aligning to TRBD1. The CDR3 covers 14 residues. From germline, CDR1 is SGHVS and CDR2 FNYEAQ. J gave up 6 bases and V 4 bases, and 6 bases lay outside the gene matches. The CDR3 region is CASSSRQGGQPQHF. The CDR3, as DNA: TGTGCCAGCAGCTCTCGACAGGGCGGTCAGCCCCAGCATTTT. The entire variable domain, with the rest obtained from reference TRBV7-6 and TRBJ1-5, is as follows: GAGVSQSPRYKVTKRGQDVALRCDPISGHVSLYWYRQALGQGPEFLTYFNYEAQQDKSGLPNDRFSAERPEGSISTLTIQRTEQRDSAMYRCASSSRQGGQPQHFGDGTRLSIL.

Concerning this clone: Other DNA sequences in the sample encode the same CDR3. The rearrangement joins TRBV10-3 to TRBJ1-5; possible D gene TRBD1, 6 bases. The V end lost 10 bases, the J end lost 7 bases, and 17 bases lay between the germline ends. Germline lookup yields CDR1 ENHRY and CDR2 SYGVKD. The CDR3 covers 13 residues. The CDR3 coding sequence is TGTGCCACGTCAGGGGACCAAGGACAGCCCCAGCATTTT. Translating gives CATSGDQGQPQHF.

The chain uses TRBV19 and TRBJ1-1; D remains unclear. Germline V CDR1 and CDR2: LNHDA, SQIVND (reference sequence). CDR3 length: 13 residues. Trimming cost V 1 base and J 5 bases, with 8 bases left between them. The DNA for the CDR3 is TGTGCCAGTAGTATAGGCGGGATTACTGAAGCTTTCTTT. Translated: CASSIGGITEAFF.

Comments on this clone: The germline gene is not matched at one end of the junction; a read error may be the cause. The chain is built from TRBV7-2 and TRBJ1-2; D remains ambiguous. Germline V gene sequence: CDR1 SGHTA, CDR2 FQGNSA. CDR3 length equals 12 residues. CDR3 amino acids: CASSLGVGGHTF. As DNA, the CDR3 is TGTGCCAGCAGCTTGGGAGTCGGTGGCCACACCTTC.

This chain joins TRBV9 and TRBJ1-3; tentatively, D is TRBD1 (6 bases). V was cut by 4 bases and J by 0 bases, with 11 bases left in between. Germline loops: CDR1 SGDLS, CDR2 YYNGEE. This CDR3 comprises 15 residues. The DNA for the CDR3 is TGTGCCAGCAGCAATGGGGGCGCCTCTGGAAACACCATATATTTT. This gives the protein CASSNGGASGNTIYF.